This T cell receptor beta chain was sequenced in a study of identical twins. All of the donors were Caucasians in good health. The CDR3 is made up of 15 amino acids. V was clipped by 6 bases and J by 4 bases; unmatched bases: 8. TCRdb redid the calling of the 5' RACE reads with MiXCR, one entry per CDR3 protein. The sample lists 450,000 or so distinct CDR3 sequences, about 24% seen once, with approximately 2.9% in the top ten. This sample was also put to use in a study of T cells expressing NK-cell markers. That study reports: Underlying the TCR beta repertoires were sorted CD3+CD56+NKG2C+, CD3+CD56+NKG2C- and CD3+CD56-NKG2C+ T cells. These clonotypes additionally ranked first within the CD3+CD56-NKG2C+ fraction of a few donors. Nothing established the HCMV specificity of expanded NKG2C+ T cell clones.

This chain connects TRBV12-3 or TRBV12-4 to TRBJ1-3; 8 positions agree with TRBD1. This receptor was obtained from a young woman in good health. The sample consisted of CD4+ T cells sorted from blood. CDR3 protein: CASSLQGAGGNTIYF. The CDR3 nucleotides read TGTGCCAGCAGCCTTCAGGGGGCGGGAGGAAACACCATATATTTT.